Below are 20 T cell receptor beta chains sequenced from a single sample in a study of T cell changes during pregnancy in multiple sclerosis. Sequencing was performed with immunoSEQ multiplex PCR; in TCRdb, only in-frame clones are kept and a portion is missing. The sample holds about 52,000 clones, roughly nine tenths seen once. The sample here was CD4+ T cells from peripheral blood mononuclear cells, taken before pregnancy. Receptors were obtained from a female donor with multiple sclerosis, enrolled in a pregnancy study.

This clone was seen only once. In DNA form, the CDR3 reads TGTGCCAGTAGCCCGGGGGGTCAGCGGAACTACGAGCAGTACTTC. Protein: CASSPGGQRNYEQYF. The chain is built from TRBV19 and TRBJ2-7; 7 bases agree with TRBD2. The germline gives CDR1 LNHDA, CDR2 SQIVND (reference sequence). V lost 6 bases, J lost 3 bases, and 11 bases stayed unmatched. The CDR3 spans 15 residues.

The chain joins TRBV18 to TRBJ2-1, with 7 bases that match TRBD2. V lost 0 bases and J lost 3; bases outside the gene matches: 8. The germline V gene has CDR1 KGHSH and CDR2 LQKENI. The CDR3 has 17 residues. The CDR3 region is CASSPPIAGRDYNEQFF. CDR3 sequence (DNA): TGTGCCAGCTCACCACCGATTGCGGGGAGGGACTACAATGAGCAGTTCTTC.

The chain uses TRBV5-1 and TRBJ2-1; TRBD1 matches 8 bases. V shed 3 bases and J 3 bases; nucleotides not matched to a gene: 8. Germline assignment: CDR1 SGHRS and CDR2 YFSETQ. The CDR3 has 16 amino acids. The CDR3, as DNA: TGCGCCAGCAGCTCGTACCGGACAGGGATCTACAATGAGCAGTTCTTC. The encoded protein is CASSSYRTGIYNEQFF.

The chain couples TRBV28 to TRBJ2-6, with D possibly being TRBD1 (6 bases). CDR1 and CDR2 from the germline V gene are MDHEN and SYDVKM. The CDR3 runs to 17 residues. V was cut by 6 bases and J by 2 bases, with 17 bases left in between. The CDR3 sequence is CASRPEQGLPGANVLTF. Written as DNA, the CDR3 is TGTGCCAGCAGGCCCGAACAGGGATTGCCTGGGGCCAACGTCCTGACTTTC.

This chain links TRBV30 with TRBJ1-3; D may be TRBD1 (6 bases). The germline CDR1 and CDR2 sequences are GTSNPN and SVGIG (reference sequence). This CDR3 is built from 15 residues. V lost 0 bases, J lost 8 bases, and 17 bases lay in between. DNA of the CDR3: TGTGCCTGGAGTGTACTTTCGGGGACACGAGACACCATATATTTT. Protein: CAWSVLSGTRDTIYF.

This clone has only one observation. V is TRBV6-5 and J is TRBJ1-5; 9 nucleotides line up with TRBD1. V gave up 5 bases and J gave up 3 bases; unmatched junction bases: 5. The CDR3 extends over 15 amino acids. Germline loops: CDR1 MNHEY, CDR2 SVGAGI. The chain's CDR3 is CASSPWTGDNQPQHF. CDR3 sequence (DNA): TGTGCCAGCAGTCCCTGGACAGGGGACAATCAGCCCCAGCATTTT.

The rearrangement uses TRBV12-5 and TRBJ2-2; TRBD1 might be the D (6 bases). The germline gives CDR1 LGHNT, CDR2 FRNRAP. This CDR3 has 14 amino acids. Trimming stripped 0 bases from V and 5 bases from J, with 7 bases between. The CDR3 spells CASGLVQGTGELFF. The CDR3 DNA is TGTGCTAGTGGTTTGGTACAGGGTACCGGGGAGCTGTTTTTT. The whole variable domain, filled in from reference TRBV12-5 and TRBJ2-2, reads DARVTQTPRHKVTEMGQEVTMRCQPILGHNTVFWYRQTMMQGLELLAYFRNRAPLDDSGMPKDRFSAEMPDATLATLKIQPSEPRDSAVYFCASGLVQGTGELFFGEGSRLTVL.

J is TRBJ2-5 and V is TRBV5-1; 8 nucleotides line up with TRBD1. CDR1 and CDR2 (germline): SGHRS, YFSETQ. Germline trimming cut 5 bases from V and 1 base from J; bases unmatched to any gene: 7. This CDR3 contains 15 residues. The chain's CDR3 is CASSRQGTSQETQYF. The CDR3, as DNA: TGCGCCAGCAGTCGACAGGGGACCAGCCAAGAGACCCAGTACTTC.

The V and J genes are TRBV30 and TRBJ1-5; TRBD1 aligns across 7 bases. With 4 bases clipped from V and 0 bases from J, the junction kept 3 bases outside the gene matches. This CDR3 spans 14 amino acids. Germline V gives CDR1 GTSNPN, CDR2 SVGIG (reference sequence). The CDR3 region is CAWTTGNSNQPQHF. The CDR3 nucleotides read TGTGCCTGGACGACAGGGAATAGCAATCAGCCCCAGCATTTT.

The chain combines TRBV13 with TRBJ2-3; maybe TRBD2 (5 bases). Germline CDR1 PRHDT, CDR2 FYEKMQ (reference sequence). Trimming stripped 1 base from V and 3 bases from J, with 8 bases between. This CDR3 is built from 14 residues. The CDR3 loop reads CASSLASGTDTQYF. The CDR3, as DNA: TGTGCCAGCAGCTTAGCGTCGGGGACAGATACGCAGTATTTT. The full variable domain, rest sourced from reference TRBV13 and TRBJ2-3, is AAGVIQSPRHLIKEKRETATLKCYPIPRHDTVYWYQQGPGQDPQFLISFYEKMQSDKGSIPDRFSAQQFSDYHSELNMSSLELGDSALYFCASSLASGTDTQYFGPGTRLTVL.

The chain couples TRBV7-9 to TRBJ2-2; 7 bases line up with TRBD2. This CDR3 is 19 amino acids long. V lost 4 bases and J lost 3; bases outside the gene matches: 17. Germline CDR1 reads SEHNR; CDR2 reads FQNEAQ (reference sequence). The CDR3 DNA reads TGTGCCAGCAGCTCCTCCAAAGCGGGACCTACGCCGTACACCGGGGAGCTGTTTTTT. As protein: CASSSSKAGPTPYTGELFF.

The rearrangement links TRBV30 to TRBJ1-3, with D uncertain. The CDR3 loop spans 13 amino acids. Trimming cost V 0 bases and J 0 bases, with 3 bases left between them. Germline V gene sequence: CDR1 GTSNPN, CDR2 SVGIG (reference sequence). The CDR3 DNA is TGTGCCTGGAGTGTACTCTCTGGAAACACCATATATTTT. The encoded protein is CAWSVLSGNTIYF.

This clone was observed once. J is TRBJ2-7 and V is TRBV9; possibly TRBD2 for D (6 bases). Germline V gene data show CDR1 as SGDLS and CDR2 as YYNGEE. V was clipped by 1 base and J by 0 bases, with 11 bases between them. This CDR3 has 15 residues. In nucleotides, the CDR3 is TGTGCCAGCAGCGTACAGGGAGGTCGCTCCTACGAGCAGTACTTC. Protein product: CASSVQGGRSYEQYF.

CDR3 bases: TGTGCCAGCAGCTTGGGACAGGGGAATGGCTACACCTTC. Protein sequence: CASSLGQGNGYTF. The rearrangement links TRBV5-6 to TRBJ1-2; TRBD1 matches at 8 bases. Germline trimming cut 0 bases from V and 6 bases from J; bases unmatched to any gene: 1. Germline CDR1 SGHDT, CDR2 YYEEEE. The length of the CDR3 is 13 residues.

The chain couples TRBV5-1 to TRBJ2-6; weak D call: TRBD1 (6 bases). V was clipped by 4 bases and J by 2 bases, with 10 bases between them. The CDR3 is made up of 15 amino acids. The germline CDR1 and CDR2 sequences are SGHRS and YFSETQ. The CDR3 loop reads CASSPQGPGANVLTF. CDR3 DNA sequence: TGCGCCAGCAGCCCACAGGGACCTGGGGCCAACGTCCTGACTTTC.

DNA for the CDR3: TGTGCCAGCTCACCATTGGCTACCGGGGAGCTGTTTTTT. Translated: CASSPLATGELFF. V and J are TRBV18 and TRBJ2-2; D is undetermined. Germline values: CDR1 KGHSH, CDR2 LQKENI. This CDR3 spans 13 amino acids. V dropped 2 bases and J dropped 5 bases, with 6 bases sitting between them.

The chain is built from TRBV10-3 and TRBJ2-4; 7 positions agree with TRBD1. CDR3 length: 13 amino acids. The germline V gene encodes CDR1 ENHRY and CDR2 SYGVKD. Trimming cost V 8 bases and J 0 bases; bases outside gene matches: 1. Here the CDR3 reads CAIWDRAKNIQYF. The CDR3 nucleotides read TGTGCCATCTGGGACAGAGCCAAAAACATTCAGTACTTC.

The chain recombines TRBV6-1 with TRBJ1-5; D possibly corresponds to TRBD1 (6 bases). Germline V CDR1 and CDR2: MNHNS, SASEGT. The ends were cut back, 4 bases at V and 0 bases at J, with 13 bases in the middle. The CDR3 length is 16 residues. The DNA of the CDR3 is TGTGCCAGCAGTGCCGGGACACCGTATAGCAATCAGCCCCAGCATTTT. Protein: CASSAGTPYSNQPQHF.

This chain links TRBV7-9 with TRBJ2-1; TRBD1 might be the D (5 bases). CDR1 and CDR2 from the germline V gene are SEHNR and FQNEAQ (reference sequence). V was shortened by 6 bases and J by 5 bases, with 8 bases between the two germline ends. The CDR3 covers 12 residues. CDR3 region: CASRTENNEQFF. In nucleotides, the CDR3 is TGTGCCAGCAGGACAGAGAACAATGAGCAGTTCTTC. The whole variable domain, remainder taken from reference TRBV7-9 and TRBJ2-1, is DTGVSQNPRHKITKRGQNVTFRCDPISEHNRLYWYRQTLGQGPEFLTYFQNEAQLEKSRLLSDRFSAERPKGSFSTLEIQRTEQGDSAMYLCASRTENNEQFFGPGTRLTVL.

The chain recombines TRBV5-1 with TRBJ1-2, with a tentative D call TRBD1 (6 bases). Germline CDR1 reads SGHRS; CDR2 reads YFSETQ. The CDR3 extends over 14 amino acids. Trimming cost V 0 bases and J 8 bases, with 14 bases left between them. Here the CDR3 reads CASSLGQGKKGYTF. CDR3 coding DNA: TGCGCCAGCAGCTTGGGGCAGGGGAAGAAGGGCTACACCTTC.